In this sample, the clone carrying this T cell receptor (beta chain) turned up once. Its antigen remains unidentified. This table comes from immunoSEQ multiplex PCR, and its TCRdb copy is limited to in-frame clones, with some not included. The sample lists 60,000 to 75,000 clones, 80% occurring once. This CDR3 has 15 amino acids. Looked up from germline, CDR1 is SGHTA and CDR2 is FQGNSA. V was trimmed by 1 base and J by 4 bases, leaving 13 bases between them. This sample is drawn from a study of OX40 agonist ivuxolimab in advanced cancers. Study summary: People in dose escalation had one of these cancers: hepatocellular carcinoma, melanoma, renal cell or head and neck cancer. Whole-study findings and limits: Specificity for antigen went undetermined in the expanded peripheral T cells. Within 6 weeks, CD4+ and CD8+ blood T cells expanded clonally at 0.1 to 3.0 mg/kg.

This TCR was sampled from an adult with an advanced solid tumor such as melanoma, head and neck, liver or kidney cancer. The J gene is TRBJ1-2, the V gene TRBV7-2; D is perhaps TRBD1 (6 bases). Sequencing was performed on CD4+ or CD8+ T cells sorted from blood, taken in a trial of the OX40 agonist ivuxolimab. The CDR3 region is CASSLEEGVGYGYTF. The CDR3 nucleotides are TGTGCCAGCAGCTTAGAGGAGGGGGTTGGCTATGGCTACACCTTC.